What follows is one TCR beta chain and its context. The target antigen is unknown. Patients got ipilimumab 1 mg/kg beginning 14 to 28 days post-transplant. The CDR3 is made up of 15 amino acids. Trimming pared 1 base from V and 8 bases from J, leaving 16 bases between. Germline V gives CDR1 SEHNR, CDR2 FQNEAQ (reference sequence). Clones were sequenced by immunoSEQ multiplex PCR, and TCRdb holds only the in-frame ones, with some missing. The repertoire includes some 16,000 clones, roughly four fifths of them detected once, and roughly 23% sits in the top ten. This specimen belongs to a study of ipilimumab plus nivolumab after autologous stem cell transplantation. Whole-study context: Typical patient got roughly 5 ipilimumab doses and fewer than 10 nivolumab doses (median). DLBCL patients had primary refractory or relapsed disease. Study conclusions and caveats: Per the authors, repertoire, Treg and microbiota data justify further study.

Source: PBMCs, taken in a trial of ipilimumab plus nivolumab as post-transplant consolidation. The rearrangement links TRBV7-9 to TRBJ2-3; no definite D call. The TCR comes from a male donor with diffuse large B-cell lymphoma. This chain's CDR3 is CASSLGAGSSGTQYF. CDR3 bases: TGTGCCAGCAGCTTAGGGGCAGGCTCCTCAGGTACGCAGTATTTT.